This T cell receptor (beta chain) derives from a study of cytomegalovirus exposure and HLA in healthy donors. With 60 Vbeta and 13 Jbeta primers, the PCR was carried out. Measured with immunoSEQ multiplex PCR; TCRdb has only the in-frame clones, and not every one. The repertoire holds roughly 160,000 clones, with about 76% as singletons. V gave up 0 bases and J gave up 0 bases, with 10 bases separating them. Germline V lookup: CDR1 SGDLS, CDR2 YYNGEE. This CDR3 has 16 residues. The sample comprised PBMCs. This receptor was identified in a woman in her late teens or twenties in good health and CMV-seropositive. The chain combines TRBV9 with TRBJ2-1, with D hard to call. The CDR3 is CASSVGMLSSYNEQFF. CDR3 bases: TGTGCCAGCAGCGTAGGCATGCTGAGCTCCTACAATGAGCAGTTCTTC.